This T cell receptor (beta chain) was recovered during a study of blood T cell repertoires in COVID-19. Background on the study: Samples representing acute and convalescent COVID-19 were sourced from the United States, Italy and Spain.

From germline, CDR1 is MNHNY and CDR2 SVGAGI (reference sequence). The CDR3 consists of 14 residues. V was cut by 0 bases and J by 5 bases, with 8 bases left in between. Cohort 3 recovered donors had two negative PCRs, clearance, or symptom resolution. Authors' methods: Estimation of nucleated cell counts relied on the amplification of reference gene primers. Measured with immunoSEQ multiplex PCR; TCRdb has only the in-frame clones, and not every one. V and J calls and clone size are those listed in that table; D and trimming were worked out from the DNA. In the table there are around 310,000 clones, 89% of which are singletons.

The chain couples TRBV6-6 to TRBJ2-1, with D perhaps matching TRBD1 (5 bases). The sequencing sample was made of PBMCs or T cells enriched from blood (not recorded which). The clonotype originates from a young woman who had recovered from COVID-19. Written as DNA, the CDR3 is TGTGCCAGCAGTTACTCGAGACAGAACAATGAGCAGTTCTTC. It translates to CASSYSRQNNEQFF.